This TCR beta chain comes out of a study of radiation and T cells in renal cell carcinoma. Study as a whole: Nephrectomy followed 15 Gy stereotactic body radiation by 4 weeks. Study findings and constraints: In blood, top tumor clones expanded by 2 weeks, shrinking by 4.

The germline CDR1 and CDR2 sequences are SGHVS and FQNEAQ. This CDR3 contains 16 residues. Trimming removed 5 bases at V and 2 bases at J, with 17 bases between. Time point in this sample: baseline pretreatment blood. The treatment: 15 Gy SBRT to primary tumor, nephrectomy 4 weeks later. Method: immunoSEQ multiplex PCR; TCRdb's copy keeps in-frame clones and lacks some. The repertoire has roughly 150,000 clones, about nine tenths of them found once; the top ten carry around 4.4%. On this clone: The antigen remains unidentified.

This clonotype was sampled from a woman between 70 and 85 years old with renal cell carcinoma. This chain links TRBV7-8 with TRBJ2-3, with D perhaps matching TRBD2 (6 bases). The sequenced sample was blood, obtained from a patient whose treatment included radiotherapy and nephrectomy. CDR3 in amino acids: CASSRDSDLITDTQYF. In nucleotides, the CDR3 is TGTGCCAGCAGCCGGGACTCTGATTTGATCACAGATACGCAGTATTTT.